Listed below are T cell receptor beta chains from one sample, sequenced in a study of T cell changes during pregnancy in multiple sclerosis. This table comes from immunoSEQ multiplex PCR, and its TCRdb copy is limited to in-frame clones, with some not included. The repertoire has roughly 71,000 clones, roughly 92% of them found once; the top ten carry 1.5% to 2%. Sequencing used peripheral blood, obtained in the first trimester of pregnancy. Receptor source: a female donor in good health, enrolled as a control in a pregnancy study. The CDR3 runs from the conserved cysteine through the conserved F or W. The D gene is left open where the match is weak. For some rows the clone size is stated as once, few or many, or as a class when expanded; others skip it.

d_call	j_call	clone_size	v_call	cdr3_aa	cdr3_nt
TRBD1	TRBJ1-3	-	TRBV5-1	CASSSQGYSGNTIYF	TGCGCCAGCAGCTCACAGGGGTACTCTGGAAACACCATATATTTT
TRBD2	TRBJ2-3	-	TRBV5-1	CASSASGSSDTQYF	TGCGCCAGCAGCGCGAGCGGGAGCTCTGATACGCAGTATTTT
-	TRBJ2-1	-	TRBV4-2	CASSQVTSRDNEQFF	TGTGCCAGCAGCCAAGTTACTAGCAGGGACAATGAGCAGTTCTTC
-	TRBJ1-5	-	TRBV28	CASSPSGNSNQPQHF	TGTGCCAGCAGTCCCTCAGGGAATAGCAATCAGCCCCAGCATTTT
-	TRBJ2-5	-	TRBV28	CASSFQLLRGTQYF	TGTGCCAGCAGTTTTCAACTCCTACGAGGGACCCAGTACTTC
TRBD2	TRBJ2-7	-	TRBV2	CASRLAGGSEQYF	TGTGCCAGCAGACTAGCGGGAGGCTCCGAGCAGTACTTC
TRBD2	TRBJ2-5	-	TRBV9	CASSGTSETQYF	TGTGCCAGCAGCGGGACTAGCGAGACCCAGTACTTC
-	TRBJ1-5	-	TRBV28	CASSSGTRPGNQPQHF	TGTGCCAGCAGCTCTGGTACTCGACCGGGGAATCAGCCCCAGCATTTT
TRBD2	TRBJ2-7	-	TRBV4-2	CASSRKGPLAGYSPDYTYEQYF	TGTGCCAGCAGCCGAAAAGGGCCCCTAGCGGGATACTCCCCGGATTATACCTACGAGCAGTACTTC
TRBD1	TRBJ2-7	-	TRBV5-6	CASSMGQWATEQYF	TGTGCCAGCAGCATGGGACAGTGGGCCACCGAGCAGTACTTC
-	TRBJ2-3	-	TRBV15	CATSRVQEWTDTQYF	TGTGCCACCAGCAGAGTTCAGGAATGGACAGATACGCAGTATTTT
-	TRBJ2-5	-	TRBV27	CASSFVGSQETQYF	TGTGCCAGCAGTTTTGTCGGGTCCCAAGAGACCCAGTACTTC
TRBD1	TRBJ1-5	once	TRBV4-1	CASSQDGPLRTGLGQPQHF	TGCGCCAGCAGCCAAGATGGGCCCCTCCGGACAGGATTGGGTCAGCCCCAGCATTTT
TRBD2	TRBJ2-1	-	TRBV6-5	CASSLAGEAYNEQFF	TGTGCCAGCAGTCTAGCGGGAGAGGCCTACAATGAGCAGTTCTTC
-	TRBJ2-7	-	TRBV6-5	CASSYSGGYSYEQYF	TGTGCCAGCAGTTACTCCGGCGGTTACTCCTACGAGCAGTACTTC
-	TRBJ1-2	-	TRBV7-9	CASSPDISDSRNYGYTF	TGTGCCAGCAGCCCCGACATCTCAGACAGTCGTAACTATGGCTACACCTTC